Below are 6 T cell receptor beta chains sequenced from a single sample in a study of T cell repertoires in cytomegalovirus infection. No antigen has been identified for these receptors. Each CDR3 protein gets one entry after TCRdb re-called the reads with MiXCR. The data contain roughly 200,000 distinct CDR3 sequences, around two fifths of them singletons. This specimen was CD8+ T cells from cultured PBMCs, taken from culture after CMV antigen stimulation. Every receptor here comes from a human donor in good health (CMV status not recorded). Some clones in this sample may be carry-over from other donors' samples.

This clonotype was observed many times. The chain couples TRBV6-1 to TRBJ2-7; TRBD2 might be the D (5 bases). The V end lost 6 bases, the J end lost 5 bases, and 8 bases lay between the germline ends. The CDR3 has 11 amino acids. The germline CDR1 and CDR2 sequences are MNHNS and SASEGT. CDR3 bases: TGTGCCAGCAGAGGAGCGGACGAGCAGTACTTC. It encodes CASRGADEQYF.

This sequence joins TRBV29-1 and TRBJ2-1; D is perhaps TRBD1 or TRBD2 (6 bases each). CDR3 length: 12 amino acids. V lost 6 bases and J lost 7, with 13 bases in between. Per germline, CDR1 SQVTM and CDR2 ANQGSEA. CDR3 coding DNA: TGCAGCGTGCCGTGGGGGGCGAATGAGCAGTTCTTC. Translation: CSVPWGANEQFF.

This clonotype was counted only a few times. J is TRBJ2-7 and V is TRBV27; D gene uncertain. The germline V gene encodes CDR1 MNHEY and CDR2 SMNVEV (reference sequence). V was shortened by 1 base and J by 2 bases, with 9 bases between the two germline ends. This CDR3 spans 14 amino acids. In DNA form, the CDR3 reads TGTGCCAGCAGTTTATTCTGGACCGCCTACGAGCAGTACTTC. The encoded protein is CASSLFWTAYEQYF.

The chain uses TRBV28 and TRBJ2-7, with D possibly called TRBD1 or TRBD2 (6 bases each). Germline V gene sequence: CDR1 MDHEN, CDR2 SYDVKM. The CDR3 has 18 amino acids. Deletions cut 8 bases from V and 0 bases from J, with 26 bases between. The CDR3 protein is CASSKKEGGGPSSYEQYF. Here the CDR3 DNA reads TGTGCCAGCTCGAAAAAAGAGGGGGGCGGGCCTTCCTCCTACGAGCAGTACTTC. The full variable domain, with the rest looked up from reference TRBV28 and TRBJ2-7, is DVKVTQSSRYLVKRTGEKVFLECVQDMDHENMFWYRQDPGLGLRLIYFSYDVKMKEKGDIPEGYSVSREKKERFSLILESASTNQTSMYLCASSKKEGGGPSSYEQYFGPGTRLTVT.

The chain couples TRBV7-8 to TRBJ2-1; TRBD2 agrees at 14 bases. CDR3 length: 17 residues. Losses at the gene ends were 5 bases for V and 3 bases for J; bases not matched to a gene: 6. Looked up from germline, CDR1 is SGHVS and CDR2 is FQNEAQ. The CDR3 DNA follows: TGTGCCAGCAGCCCGGGACTAGCGGGAGTTGTCTACAATGAGCAGTTCTTC. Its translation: CASSPGLAGVVYNEQFF.

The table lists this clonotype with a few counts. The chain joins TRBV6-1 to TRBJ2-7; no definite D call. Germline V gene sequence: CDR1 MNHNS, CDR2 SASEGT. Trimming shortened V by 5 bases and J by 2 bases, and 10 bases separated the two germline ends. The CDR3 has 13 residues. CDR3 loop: CASSTDRPYEQYF. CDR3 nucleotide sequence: TGTGCCAGCAGTACCGACCGTCCCTACGAGCAGTACTTC.